The 28 T cell receptor beta chains presented below share a single source sample, sequenced in a study of beta chain features in type 1 diabetes. The study, taken as a whole, reports: People with Type 1 diabetes carried modestly yet significantly shorter TCRB CDR3s in all four CD4+ subsets.

What was sequenced were expressed TCRB transcripts, since all of the isolated RNA had been reverse transcribed. This table comes from immunoSEQ multiplex PCR, and its TCRdb copy is limited to in-frame clones, with some not included. The sample lists around 40,000 clones; roughly 70% were seen once. These receptors' antigens are unknown. Material for sequencing was Tregs from blood. The receptors come from a woman aged 18-29 years with type 1 diabetes.

The rearrangement joins TRBV18 to TRBJ2-1; 13 positions agree with TRBD2. After removal of 5 bases from V and 5 bases from J, the junction contained 3 bases not matched to a gene. Germline loops: CDR1 KGHSH, CDR2 LQKENI. This CDR3 has 15 residues. CDR3 sequence: CASSTTSGGNNEQFF. In nucleotides, the CDR3 is TGTGCCAGCTCAACGACTAGCGGGGGGAACAATGAGCAGTTCTTC.

V and J are TRBV10-3 and TRBJ2-3; 8 bases are shared with TRBD2. This CDR3 comprises 15 residues. The germline V gene has CDR1 ENHRY and CDR2 SYGVKD. Trimming at V came to 4 bases and at J to 4 bases, leaving 7 bases not matched to a gene. The CDR3 nucleotides are TGTGCCATCAGTGGACTAGCGAGGGGAGCAGATACGCAGTATTTT. This translates into CAISGLARGADTQYF.

The chain uses TRBV7-9 and TRBJ2-2; 9 nucleotides align to TRBD2. The CDR3 spans 12 residues. Germline V gene sequence: CDR1 SEHNR, CDR2 FQNEAQ (reference sequence). This CDR3 reads CTGTSLAGELFF. Here the CDR3 DNA reads TGTACGGGGACTAGCCTCGCCGGGGAGCTGTTTTTT.

The chain carries TRBV7-2 and TRBJ2-1; D may be TRBD2 (6 bases). With 5 bases removed from V and 8 bases from J, the gap between germline ends came to 22 bases. CDR3 length: 16 residues. Germline values: CDR1 SGHTA, CDR2 FQGNSA. Here the CDR3 reads CASSPQISAGMYEQFF. The CDR3 DNA is TGTGCCAGCAGCCCTCAGATTAGTGCGGGGATGTATGAGCAGTTCTTC.

This chain connects TRBV2 to TRBJ1-1, with TRBD1 matching over 9 bases. Germline V CDR1 and CDR2: SNHLY, FYNNEI. The CDR3 contains 16 residues. The junction had 23 bases not matched to a gene; V was cut back by 10 bases and J by 11 bases. The chain's CDR3 is CATDPGQGGFGSVAFF. CDR3 in DNA: TGTGCCACCGACCCGGGACAGGGAGGTTTTGGGTCGGTGGCTTTCTTT.

This chain uses TRBV7-9 with TRBJ2-5; D uncertain. The V gene's germline CDR1 is SEHNR and CDR2 FQNEAQ (reference sequence). The CDR3 contains 16 residues. V shed 1 base and J shed 4 bases, with 16 bases lying between them. CDR3 sequence: CASSLGVVDGGETQYF. The CDR3 nucleotides read TGTGCCAGCAGCTTAGGGGTTGTCGACGGCGGAGAGACCCAGTACTTC.

The chain joins TRBV13 to TRBJ2-1; 7 nucleotides agree with TRBD1. CDR1 is PRHDT, CDR2 FYEKMQ, per germline (reference sequence). The CDR3 is made up of 15 amino acids. Trimming cost V 5 bases and J 8 bases; bases outside gene matches: 12. CDR3 DNA sequence: TGTGCCAGCAGCCACCGGACAGGATCCTTCTATGAGCAGTTCTTC. It is translated as CASSHRTGSFYEQFF.

This chain links TRBV7-2 with TRBJ1-6, with D maybe TRBD1 (6 bases). Trimming shortened V by 3 bases and J by 7 bases, and 10 bases separated the two germline ends. The CDR3 has 14 residues. CDR1 is SGHTA, CDR2 FQGNSA, per germline. DNA of the CDR3: TGTGCCAGCAGCTTCAGGCAGGGGAATTCACCCCTCCACTTT. Encoded protein: CASSFRQGNSPLHF.

The chain joins TRBV7-3 to TRBJ1-2, with TRBD1 matching over 9 bases. The ends lost 5 bases at V and 4 bases at J; junction bases unmatched: 2. The germline V gene has CDR1 SGHTA and CDR2 FQGTGA. CDR3 length: 13 amino acids. The DNA of the CDR3 is TGTGCCAGCAGCCAGGGACAGGGCTATGGCTACACCTTC. It codes for CASSQGQGYGYTF.

The chain joins TRBV2 to TRBJ1-2; perhaps TRBD1 as D (5 bases). CDR1 is SNHLY, CDR2 FYNNEI, per germline. The CDR3 contains 15 residues. V lost 9 bases, J lost 0 bases, and 17 bases lay in between. The CDR3, as DNA: TGTGCCAGTACGCTGGGGCAGGCAGCTAACTATGGCTACACCTTC. Protein product: CASTLGQAANYGYTF.

The chain is built from TRBV28 and TRBJ2-1; 8 bases line up with TRBD2. The CDR3 length is 15 residues. Unmatched junction bases numbered 8, after V lost 4 bases and J lost 6 bases. Germline assignment: CDR1 MDHEN and CDR2 SYDVKM. The CDR3 loop reads CASSSLGTRLNEQFF. The CDR3 DNA follows: TGTGCCAGCAGTTCTCTCGGGACTAGGCTCAATGAGCAGTTCTTC.

The chain employs TRBV7-9 and TRBJ1-4, with 7 bases matching TRBD1. Germline V gene sequence: CDR1 SEHNR, CDR2 FQNEAQ (reference sequence). This CDR3 region has 13 residues. The V gene end was trimmed by 5 bases and the J gene end by 8 bases; junction bases not matched to a gene: 5. The CDR3 DNA follows: TGTGCCAGCAGCGGGGACAGTGGGGAAAAACTGTTTTTT. This gives the protein CASSGDSGEKLFF.

The chain has TRBV21-1 and TRBJ1-1; the table's TRBD1 call for D was not verified on the DNA. TRBV21-1 is assigned pseudogene status. The CDR3 is 16 residues long. CDR3: CASSKGGGPMLGEAFF. CDR3 DNA sequence: TGTGCCAGCAGCAAAGGAGGGGGCCCCATGTTAGGTGAAGCTTTCTTT.

The chain carries TRBV7-2 and TRBJ2-7; 7 bases match TRBD2. Germline V gene lookup returns CDR1 SGHTA and CDR2 FQGNSA. The CDR3 sequence is 17 residues long. The ends lost 2 bases at V and 0 bases at J; junction bases unmatched: 10. In nucleotides, the CDR3 is TGTGCCAGCAGCTTACACCCGGGAGGTGCCTTCTCCTACGAGCAGTACTTC. Protein sequence: CASSLHPGGAFSYEQYF.

This clone was found a few times. The rearrangement joins TRBV7-9 to TRBJ2-1; 13 bases line up with TRBD2. With V trimmed by 1 base and J by 4 bases, 7 bases remained unmatched. Germline V gene lookup returns CDR1 SEHNR and CDR2 FQNEAQ (reference sequence). The CDR3 sequence is 18 residues long. CDR3 in amino acids: CASSLGPGLAGKYNEQFF. CDR3 bases: TGTGCCAGCAGCTTAGGACCGGGACTAGCGGGAAAGTACAATGAGCAGTTCTTC.

The chain has TRBV7-2 and TRBJ2-7, with D unclear. Between the trimmed V and J ends, which lost 2 bases and 1 base, there was a span of 12 bases. CDR3 length equals 15 residues. The germline gives CDR1 SGHTA, CDR2 FQGNSA. The CDR3, as DNA: TGTGCCAGCAGCTTATCAGGTCAAGCTTCCTACGAGCAGTACTTC. It translates to CASSLSGQASYEQYF.

The DNA for the CDR3 is TGTGCCAGCAGCCGGGATAACACCGGGGAGCTGTTTTTT. It specifies CASSRDNTGELFF. V gene TRBV7-2 combines with J gene TRBJ2-2, with D tentatively TRBD2 (5 bases). Germline V gene sequence: CDR1 SGHTA, CDR2 FQGNSA. The germline V and J ends were trimmed by 5 bases and 2 bases, with 6 bases remaining between them. The CDR3 runs to 13 residues.

V usage is TRBV4-2 and J usage is TRBJ2-7; 7 nucleotides line up with TRBD2. This CDR3 region has 17 residues. The V gene's germline CDR1 is LGHNA and CDR2 YNFKEQ. J lost 4 bases, V lost 1 base, and 13 bases had no gene match. The CDR3 protein is CASSQASFSGGSYEQYF. Written as DNA, the CDR3 is TGTGCCAGCAGCCAAGCGTCCTTTTCGGGCGGGAGTTACGAGCAGTACTTC.

This clone was seen more than once but under ten times. This rearrangement joins TRBV10-3 to TRBJ2-7; 9 positions match TRBD1. Germline-derived CDR1 and CDR2 are ENHRY and SYGVKD. This CDR3 region has 15 residues. V was pared by 2 bases and J by 1 base, with 3 bases of the junction left unmatched. CDR3 amino acids: CAISEETGGSYEQYF. CDR3 nucleotides: TGTGCCATCAGTGAGGAGACAGGGGGATCCTACGAGCAGTACTTC.

In regard to this clone: Other nucleotide sequences in the sample specify the same CDR3. The V call is TRBV14, the J call TRBJ1-2, with 9 bases that match TRBD1. With 4 bases clipped from V and 0 bases from J, the junction kept 0 bases outside the gene matches. The CDR3 has 14 residues. Germline CDR1 SGHDN, CDR2 FVKESK. CDR3 loop: CASSRDRANYGYTF. The CDR3 coding sequence is TGTGCCAGCAGCCGGGACAGGGCTAACTATGGCTACACCTTC.

This clone was detected only a few times. The chain uses TRBV11-2 and TRBJ2-3, with 7 bases aligning to TRBD2. The CDR3 consists of 16 residues. CDR1 SGHAT and CDR2 FQNNGV come from the germline V gene. With 3 bases clipped from V and 2 bases from J, the junction kept 8 bases outside the gene matches. The CDR3 loop reads CASSLFRGGTTDTQYF. CDR3 nucleotides: TGTGCCAGCAGCTTGTTTAGGGGAGGGACCACAGATACGCAGTATTTT. The full variable domain, with the rest looked up from reference TRBV11-2 and TRBJ2-3, is EAGVAQSPRYKIIEKRQSVAFWCNPISGHATLYWYQQILGQGPKLLIQFQNNGVVDDSQLPKDRFSAERLKGVDSTLKIQPAKLEDSAVYLCASSLFRGGTTDTQYFGPGTRLTVL.

This chain connects TRBV9 to TRBJ2-1, with 10 positions matching TRBD2. The V segment lost 2 bases and the J segment 4 bases; nucleotides outside the gene matches: 12. The CDR3 spans 18 residues. In germline, CDR1 is SGDLS, CDR2 YYNGEE. CDR3 in DNA: TGTGCCAGCAGCGTTGAGTGGACTAGCGGCCTACGATACAATGAGCAGTTCTTC. Its translation: CASSVEWTSGLRYNEQFF.

This chain uses TRBV25-1 with TRBJ2-6; D gene uncertain. The CDR3 is 15 amino acids. Trimming removed 4 bases from V and 2 bases from J, with 9 bases in between. Germline lookup yields CDR1 MGHDK and CDR2 SYGVNS. The CDR3, as DNA: TGTGCCAGCAGTGTGGAGAGGCCTGGGGCCAACGTCCTGACTTTC. Encoded protein: CASSVERPGANVLTF.

The chain is built from TRBV6-5 and TRBJ1-2; D may be TRBD1 (6 bases). The CDR3 spans 13 residues. Germline-derived CDR1 and CDR2 are MNHEY and SVGAGI. V was shortened by 5 bases and J by 5 bases, with 12 bases between the two germline ends. CDR3 protein: CASSRQVGYGYTF. The CDR3 DNA follows: TGTGCCAGCAGTCGACAGGTCGGGTATGGCTACACCTTC.

The chain joins TRBV4-3 to TRBJ2-1; D not resolved. The CDR3 contains 15 residues. CDR1 and CDR2 (germline): LGHNA, YSLEER. V was shortened by 4 bases and J by 4 bases, with 14 bases between the two germline ends. The CDR3 DNA is TGCGCCAGCAGCCCCTCGGGTAGCACTTACAATGAGCAGTTCTTC. Amino acid sequence: CASSPSGSTYNEQFF.

The rearrangement uses TRBV5-1 and TRBJ2-7; no definite D call. Germline-derived CDR1 and CDR2 are SGHRS and YFSETQ. Trimming removed 0 bases at V and 3 bases at J, with 4 bases between. The CDR3 runs 12 residues. The CDR3 nucleotides are TGCGCCAGCAGCTTGGGACACTACGAGCAGTACTTC. The encoded protein is CASSLGHYEQYF.

The chain couples TRBV9 to TRBJ2-5; a weak D match, TRBD2 (6 bases). Trimming left V 1 base short and J 3 bases short, with 13 bases between. Germline values: CDR1 SGDLS, CDR2 YYNGEE. The CDR3 is 15 residues long. Here the CDR3 DNA reads TGTGCCAGCAGCGTAAGCCTGGGCGGGAAAGAGACCCAGTACTTC. It translates to CASSVSLGGKETQYF.

The gene calls are TRBV6-1 and TRBJ1-3; D uncertain. V was cut by 4 bases and J by 2 bases, with 12 bases left in between. CDR3 size: 15 residues. Looked up from germline, CDR1 is MNHNS and CDR2 is SASEGT. The chain's CDR3 is CASSVSGSAGNTIYF. CDR3 bases: TGTGCCAGCAGTGTATCCGGCAGCGCTGGAAACACCATATATTTT.